A selection of T cell receptor beta chains follows, all from one sample in a study of early T cells in non-severe SARS-CoV-2 infection. TCRdb re-analysed the 5' RACE reads in MiXCR, keeping a single row per CDR3 protein. The repertoire has some 87,000 distinct CDR3 sequences, about 12% of them found once; the top ten carry about 2.7%. Sequenced: whole blood. The receptors derive from an adult who was a healthcare worker with PCR-confirmed SARS-CoV-2 infection or an uninfected control (not recorded which). CDR3s include the opening cysteine and the closing phenylalanine or tryptophan. D genes are given only for firm matches. Not every row has a clone size; where given, it reads once, few, many or a size class.

clone_size: many; d_call: TRBD1; v_call: TRBV29-1; j_call: TRBJ1-2; cdr3_nt: TGCAGCGTTGTTGGAGCGGAGGGAGGGGGCAGCTATGGCTACACCTTC; cdr3_aa: CSVVGAEGGGSYGYTF
clone_size: few; d_call: TRBD1; v_call: TRBV11-2; j_call: TRBJ2-1; cdr3_nt: TGTGCCAGCAGCCGGGGACAGGGGATCTACAATGAGCAGTTCTTC; cdr3_aa: CASSRGQGIYNEQFF
clone_size: many; d_call: TRBD1; v_call: TRBV3-1; j_call: TRBJ2-2; cdr3_nt: TGTGCCAGCAGCCAGGTCCCGGGACAGGGAGACACCGGGGAGCTGTTTTTT; cdr3_aa: CASSQVPGQGDTGELFF
clone_size: many; d_call: NA; v_call: TRBV7-3; j_call: TRBJ2-1; cdr3_nt: TGTGCCAGCAGCTTAACACTCTACAATGAGCAGTTCTTC; cdr3_aa: CASSLTLYNEQFF
clone_size: many; d_call: NA; v_call: TRBV7-9; j_call: TRBJ1-1; cdr3_nt: TGTGCCAGCAGCTTATCGACGGGAACTGAAGCTTTCTTT; cdr3_aa: CASSLSTGTEAFF
clone_size: many; d_call: TRBD1; v_call: TRBV20-1; j_call: TRBJ1-5; cdr3_nt: TGCAGTGCTTCTACTCGGGACAGGGGGCTCGGGCAGCCCCAGCATTTT; cdr3_aa: CSASTRDRGLGQPQHF
clone_size: NA; d_call: NA; v_call: TRBV28; j_call: TRBJ1-4; cdr3_nt: TGTGCCAGCAGTTTATCCCCGTCGTTTTATGAAAAACTGTTTTTT; cdr3_aa: CASSLSPSFYEKLFF
clone_size: once; d_call: NA; v_call: TRBV9; j_call: TRBJ2-7; cdr3_nt: TGTGCCAGCAGCGTAAACAGCCACGAGCAGTACTTC; cdr3_aa: CASSVNSHEQYF
clone_size: NA; d_call: NA; v_call: TRBV5-4; j_call: TRBJ2-4; cdr3_nt: TGTGCCAGCAGCTTCTGGGGGCTGGCAAACATTCAGTACTTC; cdr3_aa: CASSFWGLANIQYF
clone_size: many; d_call: NA; v_call: TRBV14; j_call: TRBJ2-4; cdr3_nt: TGTGCCAGCAGCCAAGAGCCGAAGGAGGATACAGGGTCGGTAAACATTCAGTACTTC; cdr3_aa: CASSQEPKEDTGSVNIQYF
clone_size: few; d_call: NA; v_call: TRBV5-1; j_call: TRBJ2-1; cdr3_nt: TGCGCCAGCAGCTCGGACTCAGGGGCTTCCTCCTACAATGAGCAGTTCTTC; cdr3_aa: CASSSDSGASSYNEQFF
clone_size: many; d_call: NA; v_call: TRBV6-2/TRBV6-3; j_call: TRBJ1-1; cdr3_nt: TGTGCCAGCCGGCCTCCGTACCGAGAAGCTTTCTTT; cdr3_aa: CASRPPYREAFF
clone_size: many; d_call: NA; v_call: TRBV20-1; j_call: TRBJ1-6; cdr3_nt: TGCAGTGCGGGGAGGTCGAATTCACCCCTCCACTTT; cdr3_aa: CSAGRSNSPLHF
clone_size: NA; d_call: TRBD2; v_call: TRBV5-4; j_call: TRBJ2-1; cdr3_nt: TGTGCCAGCAGCACGAGCGGGAGGGCCGACAATGAGCAGTTCTTC; cdr3_aa: CASSTSGRADNEQFF
clone_size: few; d_call: NA; v_call: TRBV24-1; j_call: TRBJ2-6; cdr3_nt: TGTGCCACCATTTTCCGCTCTGGGGCCAACGTCCTGACTTTC; cdr3_aa: CATIFRSGANVLTF
clone_size: NA; d_call: NA; v_call: TRBV29-1; j_call: TRBJ1-1; cdr3_nt: TGCAGCGCCGGGAGCTGGGGCACTGAAGCTTTCTTT; cdr3_aa: CSAGSWGTEAFF
clone_size: many; d_call: TRBD1; v_call: TRBV7-8; j_call: TRBJ2-2; cdr3_nt: TGTGCCAGCGGGGACAGCAACACCGGGGAGCTGTTTTTT; cdr3_aa: CASGDSNTGELFF
clone_size: many; d_call: NA; v_call: TRBV3-1; j_call: TRBJ1-2; cdr3_nt: TGTGCCAGCAGCCAAGCAGGGGCTCCATATGGCTACACCTTC; cdr3_aa: CASSQAGAPYGYTF
clone_size: NA; d_call: TRBD2; v_call: TRBV25-1; j_call: TRBJ2-7; cdr3_nt: TGTGCCAGCAGTGAATACCCCCCGGGACTAGCGGGAGACAACGAGCAGTACTTC; cdr3_aa: CASSEYPPGLAGDNEQYF
clone_size: NA; d_call: TRBD1; v_call: TRBV28; j_call: TRBJ2-1; cdr3_nt: TGTGCCAGCAGTCCCCTTTTCGGGACAGCTAATGAGCAGTTCTTC; cdr3_aa: CASSPLFGTANEQFF
clone_size: many; d_call: TRBD1; v_call: TRBV30; j_call: TRBJ2-7; cdr3_nt: TGTGCCTGGAAGGGGGCTACCTACGAGCAGTACTTC; cdr3_aa: CAWKGATYEQYF
clone_size: few; d_call: NA; v_call: TRBV6-6; j_call: TRBJ1-5; cdr3_nt: TGTGCCAGCACCCTAGTTAGCAATCAGCCCCAGCATTTT; cdr3_aa: CASTLVSNQPQHF
clone_size: few; d_call: TRBD1; v_call: TRBV5-1; j_call: TRBJ2-5; cdr3_nt: TGCGCCAGCAGCCAGCCGACCGGGACAGCCCAAGAGACCCAGTACTTC; cdr3_aa: CASSQPTGTAQETQYF
clone_size: NA; d_call: NA; v_call: TRBV12-5; j_call: TRBJ2-7; cdr3_nt: TGTGCTAGTGGTTACGGGGCAACGAGGGAGCAGTACTTC; cdr3_aa: CASGYGATREQYF
clone_size: many; d_call: NA; v_call: TRBV10-3; j_call: TRBJ2-2; cdr3_nt: TGTGCCATCAGTGGGACAGACCACACCGGGGAGCTGTTTTTT; cdr3_aa: CAISGTDHTGELFF
clone_size: many; d_call: NA; v_call: TRBV12-3/TRBV12-4; j_call: TRBJ2-4; cdr3_nt: TGTGCCAGCGGGCCGACTTCGACTAATTCACTAGCCAAAAACATTCAGTACTTC; cdr3_aa: CASGPTSTNSLAKNIQYF
clone_size: few; d_call: NA; v_call: TRBV12-3/TRBV12-4; j_call: TRBJ1-2; cdr3_nt: TGTGCCAGCAGCGAGACGTCCGGGGGTCTTGGCTACACCTTC; cdr3_aa: CASSETSGGLGYTF
clone_size: many; d_call: NA; v_call: TRBV10-1; j_call: TRBJ1-1; cdr3_nt: TGCGCCAGCAGTGAAGACAACACTGAAGCTTTCTTT; cdr3_aa: CASSEDNTEAFF
clone_size: many; d_call: TRBD1; v_call: TRBV2; j_call: TRBJ2-1; cdr3_nt: TGTGCCAGCAGACGTGACAGGGGGCTGTCATATGAGCAGTTCTTC; cdr3_aa: CASRRDRGLSYEQFF
clone_size: many; d_call: TRBD2; v_call: TRBV5-4; j_call: TRBJ2-3; cdr3_nt: TGTGCCAGCAGCTTTACTAGCGGGAGCACAGATACGCAGTATTTT; cdr3_aa: CASSFTSGSTDTQYF
clone_size: NA; d_call: TRBD1; v_call: TRBV7-2; j_call: TRBJ1-2; cdr3_nt: TGTGCCAGCAGCGTCGGACAGGTTAACTATGGCTACACCTTC; cdr3_aa: CASSVGQVNYGYTF
clone_size: many; d_call: TRBD2; v_call: TRBV5-4; j_call: TRBJ2-3; cdr3_nt: TGTGCCAGCAGCTCCGGACTAGCGGGAGAAGGAGATACGCAGTATTTT; cdr3_aa: CASSSGLAGEGDTQYF
clone_size: many; d_call: TRBD1; v_call: TRBV9; j_call: TRBJ2-5; cdr3_nt: TGTGCCAGCACCCCGGGACAGGGCTCAGAGACCCAGTACTTC; cdr3_aa: CASTPGQGSETQYF
clone_size: few; d_call: TRBD1; v_call: TRBV20-1; j_call: TRBJ2-3; cdr3_nt: TGCAGTGCTGGACAGGGCGTGACAGATACGCAGTATTTT; cdr3_aa: CSAGQGVTDTQYF
clone_size: NA; d_call: TRBD1; v_call: TRBV10-3; j_call: TRBJ1-6; cdr3_nt: TGTGCCATCAGTGGGACAGGGGCGCCTCTTTCACCCCTCCACTTT; cdr3_aa: CAISGTGAPLSPLHF
clone_size: once; d_call: NA; v_call: TRBV6-1; j_call: TRBJ2-3; cdr3_nt: TGTGCCAGCAGTACCCGGACAGGAGGGGATACGCAGTATTTT; cdr3_aa: CASSTRTGGDTQYF
clone_size: many; d_call: NA; v_call: TRBV7-3; j_call: TRBJ2-2; cdr3_nt: NA; cdr3_aa: CASSLPDSLGTPGSCFF
clone_size: many; d_call: TRBD1; v_call: TRBV2; j_call: TRBJ1-3; cdr3_nt: TGTGCCAGCAGGGAAACTAGGACAGGAGGACCTGGAAACACCATATATTTT; cdr3_aa: CASRETRTGGPGNTIYF
clone_size: NA; d_call: NA; v_call: TRBV7-3; j_call: TRBJ1-1; cdr3_nt: TGTGCCAGCAGCTTAATAGTCGGGGCTGAAGTTTTCTTT; cdr3_aa: CASSLIVGAEVFF
clone_size: few; d_call: TRBD2; v_call: TRBV11-2; j_call: TRBJ2-5; cdr3_nt: TGTGCCAGCAGCTTAGGCGGGAGGGCTTACCAAGAGACCCAGTACTTC; cdr3_aa: CASSLGGRAYQETQYF